These 32 T cell receptor beta chains came from one sample sequenced in a study of blood T cells in healthy people across ages. Primers used in a second PCR of about 6 to 12 cycles were a sample-barcoded 5' primer and a J-beta primer mix. TCRdb called the 5' RACE reads again in MiXCR, with one record for every CDR3 protein. Altogether about 670,000 distinct CDR3 sequences are present, approximately 52% being singletons, with the ten largest covering 13%. The specimen was blood. The receptor source for this set is a woman aged 80 or over in good health.

This sequence joins TRBV7-3 and TRBJ2-7, with D hard to call. The DNA end lines up better with TRBJ2-4; the J call may be wrong. This CDR3 is 13 amino acids long. Germline lookup yields CDR1 SGHTA and CDR2 FQGTGA. The chain's CDR3 is CASSLIESSIQYF. In nucleotides, the CDR3 is TGTGCCAGCAGCTTAATCGAGTCTTCCATTCAGTACTTC.

Comment on this clonotype: Being one base from a much bigger clone, this may be a read error. The J gene is TRBJ1-2, the V gene TRBV20-1; D ambiguous. Looked up from germline, CDR1 is DFQATT and CDR2 is SNEGSKA (reference sequence). The CDR3 length is 13 residues. The V gene lost 5 bases and the J gene lost 2 bases, with 12 bases spanning the gap. The CDR3 loop is CSAALVVNYGYTF. The CDR3 DNA reads TGCAGTGCTGCCCTCGTCGTAAACTATGGCTACACCTTC.

The CDR3 bases are TGTGCCAGCAGTCCCGGCCAGCCCGTTTATTCACCCCTCCACTTT. Its translation: CASSPGQPVYSPLHF. The rearrangement links TRBV2 to TRBJ1-6; no clear D. Germline V gene lookup returns CDR1 SNHLY and CDR2 FYNNEI. V lost 5 bases and J 8 bases, leaving 16 bases between the germline ends. The CDR3 sequence is 15 residues long.

This clonotype was counted ten times or more. The chain is built from TRBV24-1 and TRBJ2-1, with D perhaps TRBD2 (5 bases). V lost 4 bases to trimming and J lost 2 bases, with 14 bases between them. CDR3 size: 16 residues. Germline CDR1 is KGHDR and CDR2 is SFDVKD. This chain's CDR3 is CATSDPDSRTYNEQFF. The CDR3, as DNA: TGTGCCACCAGTGACCCGGACTCCCGGACCTACAATGAGCAGTTCTTC.

The sample holds many counts of this clonotype. The rearrangement uses TRBV6-2 or TRBV6-3 and TRBJ2-4, with D perhaps matching TRBD1 or TRBD2 (6 bases each). V shed 1 base and J shed 3 bases, with 10 bases lying between them. This CDR3 has 15 amino acids. Germline CDR1 is MNHEY and CDR2 is SVGEGT. The CDR3 here is CASSYFGGLKNIQYF. The CDR3 coding sequence is TGTGCCAGCAGTTACTTCGGGGGCCTCAAAAACATTCAGTACTTC.

This clonotype was recorded at least ten times. The chain is built from TRBV7-3 and TRBJ2-6; no reliable D call. The CDR3 spans 17 residues. V lost 2 bases, J lost 0 bases, and 11 bases lay in between. The germline gives CDR1 SGHTA, CDR2 FQGTGA. In DNA form, the CDR3 reads TGTGCCAGCAGCTTAGTAGGGCGGAGCTCTGGGGCCAACGTCCTGACTTTC. This codes for CASSLVGRSSGANVLTF.

The V call is TRBV3-1, the J call TRBJ2-5, with D hard to call. Gene TRBJ2-7 matches the end of the DNA better, so the J call may be wrong. The V gene's germline CDR1 is LGHDT and CDR2 YNNKEL (reference sequence). The CDR3 is 14 residues long. The CDR3, as DNA: TGTGCCAGCAGCCAATATGGTAGTTTCTACGAGCAGTACTTC. This codes for CASSQYGSFYEQYF.

The gene calls are TRBV7-9 and TRBJ2-3, with unresolved D. Germline CDR1 reads SEHNR; CDR2 reads FQNEAQ (reference sequence). V was trimmed by 5 bases and J by 4 bases, leaving 10 bases between them. The CDR3 is made up of 13 amino acids. DNA of the CDR3: TGTGCCAGCAGCCCCAAACAAGCAGATACGCAGTATTTT. It yields the protein CASSPKQADTQYF.

This clonotype was counted many times. The chain combines TRBV20-1 with TRBJ2-7; D is unclear. Germline CDR1 reads DFQATT; CDR2 reads SNEGSKA (reference sequence). The CDR3 is 13 residues long. V was clipped by 4 bases and J by 6 bases, with 16 bases between them. The CDR3 DNA follows: TGCAGTGCTATTCGGATCTCTTTGGGCGAGCAGTACTTC. This translates into CSAIRISLGEQYF.

The V call is TRBV11-1, the J call TRBJ2-7; D gene unclear. Germline CDR1 SGHAT, CDR2 FQDESV (reference sequence). Between the trimmed V and J ends, which lost 3 bases and 0 bases, there was a span of 9 bases. The CDR3 contains 14 residues. CDR3: CASSFYGSSYEQYF. CDR3 sequence (DNA): TGTGCCAGCAGCTTTTACGGAAGCTCCTACGAGCAGTACTTC.

This clonotype was recorded at least ten times. The chain carries TRBV3-1 and TRBJ2-1, with a possible D match to TRBD1 (6 bases). The V end lost 0 bases, the J end lost 0 bases, and 6 bases lay between the germline ends. This CDR3 spans 15 amino acids. The germline V gene encodes CDR1 LGHDT and CDR2 YNNKEL (reference sequence). In DNA, the CDR3 is TGTGCCAGCAGCCAAGAGGACAGCTCCTACAATGAGCAGTTCTTC. This translates into CASSQEDSSYNEQFF.

The CDR3 loop reads CASSQGARGRFGEKLFF. In nucleotides, the CDR3 is TGTGCCAGCAGCCAAGGGGCCAGGGGGCGTTTTGGCGAAAAACTGTTTTTT. V is TRBV14 and J is TRBJ1-4; TRBD1 agrees at 8 bases. V was clipped by 1 base and J by 8 bases; unmatched bases: 12. The germline V gene encodes CDR1 SGHDN and CDR2 FVKESK. The CDR3 covers 17 residues.

The chain links TRBV7-2 to TRBJ2-5; no firm D call. The J call is in doubt because the DNA end fits TRBJ2-1 better. The CDR3 runs 14 residues. Per the germline V gene, CDR1 is SGHTA and CDR2 is FQGNSA. In DNA, the CDR3 is TGTGCCAGCAGCTTTGCGCAGCTCCAAGAGACCCAGTTCTTC. Its translation is CASSFAQLQETQFF.

V usage is TRBV5-1 and J usage is TRBJ2-1; possible D gene TRBD1, 5 bases. The DNA end is more similar to TRBJ2-7, so the J call may be wrong. Germline V gene sequence: CDR1 SGHRS, CDR2 YFSETQ. This CDR3 is built from 15 residues. CDR3 bases: TGCGCCAGCAGCCTCTTAAGACAGATTCCCAATGAGCAGTACTTC. This sequence encodes CASSLLRQIPNEQYF.

The chain combines TRBV20-1 with TRBJ2-3; the match to TRBD2 covers 9 bases. CDR1 DFQATT and CDR2 SNEGSKA come from the germline V gene (reference sequence). Germline trimming cut 3 bases from V and 2 bases from J; bases unmatched to any gene: 6. The CDR3 is 15 amino acids. This chain's CDR3 is CSASDSGGHTDTQYF. The DNA of the CDR3 is TGCAGTGCTAGTGATAGCGGGGGACACACAGATACGCAGTATTTT.

This clonotype has ten or more counts. The rearrangement uses TRBV12-3 or TRBV12-4 and TRBJ1-5, with D possibly matching TRBD1 (5 bases). This CDR3 has 13 amino acids. Trimming took 3 bases from V and 5 from J, leaving 8 bases between them. The DNA of the CDR3 is TGTGCCAGCAGTTTCCAGGGAGATCAGCCCCAGCATTTT. This encodes CASSFQGDQPQHF.

This clonotype showed up just a few times. The V and J genes are TRBV18 and TRBJ2-3; 8 bases are a match to TRBD1. The germline V gene encodes CDR1 KGHSH and CDR2 LQKENI. V shed 2 bases, J shed 10 bases, and the junction held 2 bases outside the gene matches. This CDR3 has 12 residues. CDR3 region: CASSPDRGAQYF. As DNA, the CDR3 is TGTGCCAGCTCACCAGACAGGGGTGCGCAGTATTTT. Using reference TRBV18 and TRBJ2-3 for the parts outside the CDR3, the full variable domain is NAGVMQNPRHLVRRRGQEARLRCSPMKGHSHVYWYRQLPEEGLKFMVYLQKENIIDESGMPKERFSAEFPKEGPSILRIQQVVRGDSAAYFCASSPDRGAQYFGPGTRLTVL.

Many counts were recorded for this clonotype. This sequence joins TRBV28 and TRBJ1-2; D unresolved. The V end was cut by 2 bases, the J end by 7 bases, with 14 bases between. This CDR3 is built from 14 residues. CDR1 MDHEN and CDR2 SYDVKM come from the germline V gene. CDR3 amino acids: CASSLGSLMGGYTF. The CDR3 DNA follows: TGTGCCAGCAGTTTAGGGTCCCTTATGGGTGGCTACACCTTC.

This clonotype was counted between two and nine times. This chain joins TRBV28 and TRBJ2-2; 11 nucleotides agree with TRBD2. The CDR3 contains 16 residues. The J segment lost 7 bases and the V segment lost 6 bases, leaving 10 bases of the junction unmatched. Germline V lookup: CDR1 MDHEN, CDR2 SYDVKM. CDR3: CASSPLAGGVVGELFF. The CDR3 coding sequence is TGTGCCAGCAGCCCCCTAGCGGGGGGTGTCGTCGGGGAGCTGTTTTTT.

This clonotype was observed a handful of times. Here the CDR3 reads CASSERAGGAYTDTQYF. The DNA for the CDR3 is TGTGCCAGCAGCGAGAGGGCGGGCGGGGCCTATACAGATACGCAGTATTTT. V gene TRBV9 combines with J gene TRBJ2-3; D possibly corresponds to TRBD2 (6 bases). Germline V gives CDR1 SGDLS, CDR2 YYNGEE. V dropped 3 bases and J dropped 3 bases, with 20 bases sitting between them. This CDR3 has 17 residues.

The DNA for the CDR3 is TGTGCCAGCAGCGTCCGGGACTTTCAGCCCCAGCATTTT. Translation: CASSVRDFQPQHF. This chain connects TRBV7-2 to TRBJ1-5; maybe TRBD1 (5 bases). This CDR3 region has 13 residues. CDR1 and CDR2 from the germline V gene are SGHTA and FQGNSA. V lost 5 bases, J lost 6 bases, and 11 bases lay in between.

Regarding this clonotype: A much larger clone differs from this one at a single base, so this may be a read error. The conserved closing phenylalanine or tryptophan is absent in this CDR3, likely reflecting a read error. The J gene is TRBJ2-5, the V gene TRBV5-1; D gene unclear. CDR1 SGHRS and CDR2 YFSETQ come from the germline V gene. This CDR3 contains 14 residues. Trimming took off 5 bases at V and 0 bases at J, with 11 bases between the two ends. DNA of the CDR3: TGCGCCAGCAGTCAACCGCGGTACCAAGAGACCCAGTACATC. Amino acid sequence: CASSQPRYQETQYI.

This clonotype came up a few times. The chain has TRBV3-1 and TRBJ2-3, with TRBD2 matching over 13 bases. The CDR3 extends over 17 amino acids. V lost 3 bases to trimming and J lost 5 bases; unmatched junction nucleotides: 8. CDR1 is LGHDT, CDR2 YNNKEL, per germline (reference sequence). CDR3 amino acids: CASSHLTSGGRGDTQYF. CDR3 in DNA: TGTGCCAGCAGCCACCTGACTAGCGGGGGGCGGGGAGATACGCAGTATTTT.

This clonotype was seen at least ten times. The chain has TRBV12-3 or TRBV12-4 and TRBJ1-6; possible D gene TRBD1, 5 bases. This CDR3 spans 14 amino acids. V lost 2 bases and J 9 bases, leaving 11 bases between the germline ends. CDR3 DNA sequence: TGTGCCAGCAGTTTATACGGAAGGGGTTCACCCCTCCACTTT. This sequence encodes CASSLYGRGSPLHF.

This clonotype was counted a few times. A junction end diverges from the germline sequence, so it may reflect a read error. This chain joins TRBV12-3 or TRBV12-4 and TRBJ2-3; D might be TRBD2 (5 bases). The CDR3 runs to 13 residues. The CDR3 DNA is TGTGCCAGCAGAAATCGGGAAACAGATACGCGGTATTTT. Translation gives CASRNRETDTRYF.

This clonotype was observed a single time. Possible read error: a much larger clone is one base away. The chain links TRBV28 to TRBJ2-7; 7 positions match TRBD1. The CDR3 is made up of 13 amino acids. Per germline, CDR1 MDHEN and CDR2 SYDVKM. The CDR3 reads CASSAGGPYERYF. CDR3 in DNA: TGTGCCAGCAGTGCAGGGGGTCCCTACGAGCGGTACTTC. Using reference TRBV28 and TRBJ2-7 for the parts outside the CDR3, the full variable domain is DVKVTQSSRYLVKRTGEKVFLECVQDMDHENMFWYRQDPGLGLRLIYFSYDVKMKEKGDIPEGYSVSREKKERFSLILESASTNQTSMYLCASSAGGPYERYFGPGTRLTVT.

This clonotype was seen at least ten times. CDR3 amino acids: CASSPPGTSDPSTDTQYF. CDR3 nucleotide sequence: TGCGCCAGCAGCCCCCCCGGGACTAGCGACCCTAGCACAGATACGCAGTATTTT. The V call is TRBV5-1, the J call TRBJ2-3; TRBD2 matches 10 bases. The germline CDR1 and CDR2 sequences are SGHRS and YFSETQ. Unmatched junction bases numbered 11, after V lost 4 bases and J lost 0 bases. This CDR3 has 18 residues.

CDR3 amino acids: CASSLNKGQETQYF. The DNA for the CDR3 is TGTGCCAGCAGCTTGAATAAGGGTCAAGAGACCCAGTACTTC. This chain uses TRBV7-2 with TRBJ2-5; no reliable D call. The CDR3 is 14 amino acids. Germline V gene lookup returns CDR1 SGHTA and CDR2 FQGNSA. Trimming shortened V by 3 bases and J by 2 bases, and 10 bases separated the two germline ends. Combining the CDR3 with reference TRBV7-2 and TRBJ2-5 gives the whole variable domain GAGVSQSPSNKVTEKGKDVELRCDPISGHTALYWYRQSLGQGLEFLIYFQGNSAPDKSGLPSDRFSAERTGGSVSTLTIQRTQQEDSAVYLCASSLNKGQETQYFGPGTRLLVL.

In this sample, this clonotype turned up many times. The V call is TRBV28, the J call TRBJ2-7, with D unclear. The CDR3 sequence is 11 residues long. CDR1 and CDR2 (germline): MDHEN, SYDVKM. The V end was cut by 5 bases, the J end by 12 bases, with 14 bases between. The CDR3 loop reads CASSLSFLWYF. As DNA, the CDR3 is TGTGCCAGCAGTCTTTCGTTTCTATGGTACTTC. The whole variable domain, filled in from reference TRBV28 and TRBJ2-7, reads DVKVTQSSRYLVKRTGEKVFLECVQDMDHENMFWYRQDPGLGLRLIYFSYDVKMKEKGDIPEGYSVSREKKERFSLILESASTNQTSMYLCASSLSFLWYFGPGTRLTVT.

This clonotype was seen only a few times. The chain recombines TRBV11-1 with TRBJ2-3; a possible D gene is TRBD2 (6 bases). In germline, CDR1 is SGHAT, CDR2 FQDESV (reference sequence). Trimming pared 5 bases from V and 8 bases from J, leaving 8 bases between. This CDR3 is built from 11 residues. CDR3 in DNA: TGTGCCAGCAGCGTGGGAGGTACGCAGTATTTT. As protein: CASSVGGTQYF.

This clonotype has ten or more counts. The chain recombines TRBV5-1 with TRBJ1-2, with D tentatively TRBD1 (6 bases). CDR1 is SGHRS and CDR2 is YFSETQ in the germline V gene. V lost 2 bases and J lost 4, with 21 bases in between. CDR3 length: 17 residues. This chain's CDR3 is CASSFTPGQGGLYGYTF. The CDR3 DNA reads TGCGCCAGCAGCTTTACTCCGGGACAAGGCGGACTCTATGGCTACACCTTC.

This clonotype has a single count. In DNA, the CDR3 is TGTGCCAGCAGTTACCCACGAGCGGGCGGAGAAGAGACCCAGTACTTC. The encoded protein is CASSYPRAGGEETQYF. This chain links TRBV6-5 with TRBJ2-5; perhaps TRBD2 as D (6 bases). Germline values: CDR1 MNHEY, CDR2 SVGAGI. There are 16 residues in the CDR3. V lost 2 bases and J 3 bases, leaving 16 bases between the germline ends.